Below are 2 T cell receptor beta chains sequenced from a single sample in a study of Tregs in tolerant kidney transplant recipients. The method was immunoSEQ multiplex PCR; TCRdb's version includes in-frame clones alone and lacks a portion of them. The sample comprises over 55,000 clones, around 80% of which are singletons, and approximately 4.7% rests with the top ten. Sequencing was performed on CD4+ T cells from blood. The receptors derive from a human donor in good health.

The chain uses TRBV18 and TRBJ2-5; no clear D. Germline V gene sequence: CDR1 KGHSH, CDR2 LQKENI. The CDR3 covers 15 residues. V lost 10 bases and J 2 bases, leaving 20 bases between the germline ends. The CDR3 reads CATQREDERQETQYF. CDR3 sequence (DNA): TGTGCCACCCAACGCGAGGATGAGCGACAAGAGACCCAGTACTTC.

CDR3 sequence: CASSLGSKGLGSPLHF. The CDR3 bases are TGCGCCAGCAGCTTGGGCTCTAAGGGGTTAGGGTCACCCCTCCACTTT. V gene TRBV5-1 combines with J gene TRBJ1-6; maybe TRBD1 (5 bases). Trimming took 0 bases from V and 10 from J, leaving 17 bases between them. The germline V gene has CDR1 SGHRS and CDR2 YFSETQ. The CDR3 runs 16 residues.